This TCR beta chain was identified in a study of blood T cell repertoires in COVID-19. Overall study: From T cells, B-cell-depleted T cells, or PBMCs came the material, which was cDNA or gDNA.

The repertoire was sequenced with immunoSEQ multiplex PCR; TCRdb's copy has only in-frame clones and lacks some. This table holds approximately 180,000 clones, approximately 90% found once. Trimming cost V 3 bases and J 8 bases, with 21 bases left between them. CDR1 and CDR2 from the germline V gene are SGDLS and YYNGEE. The CDR3 extends over 16 amino acids. This clone was counted between two and nine times. The sequencing input was peripheral blood. The chain is built from TRBV9 and TRBJ1-3; TRBD1 might be the D (5 bases). The sequence came from an older woman with COVID-19, enrolled during active disease. CDR3 in DNA: TGTGCCAGCAGCGCAGGGATCAGGCAGGCGTCAGACACCATATATTTT. As protein: CASSAGIRQASDTIYF.